The present TCR beta chain was sequenced within a study of follicular helper T cells after annual influenza vaccination. Study summary: For some subjects, blood spans the 2013-2014, 2014-2015 and 2015-2016 annual vaccinations. Study-wide results and caveats: Yearly vaccinations repeatedly recalled conserved clonotypes in ICOS+CD38+ cTfh.

Germline V gives CDR1 MGHDK, CDR2 SYGVNS. With 8 bases removed from V and 7 bases from J, the gap between germline ends came to 11 bases. CDR3 size: 11 residues. The time point denotes: 2014-2015 season, pre-vaccination. Donors were community-dwelling with no influenza vaccine in the prior 6 months. Details on this clone: What it binds is unknown.

Generated by immunoSEQ multiplex PCR, the TCRdb table keeps only in-frame clones and is missing some. The sample carries around 8,000 clones, roughly four fifths recorded once. The specimen comprised CXCR5+ CD38- circulating T follicular helper cells from blood, sampled on the day of influenza vaccination. Subset given: circulating Tfh, non-naive CD4+CXCR5+PD-1+ (ICOS+CD38+ or ICOS-CD38-). V usage is TRBV25-1 and J usage is TRBJ1-2; D gene uncertain. The sequence was collected from an adult who received the influenza vaccine. CDR3 loop: CASGVMGGYTF. The CDR3 DNA follows: TGTGCCAGCGGTGTGATGGGTGGCTACACCTTC.